This is a list of T cell receptor beta chains from one sample in a study of Ad26.COV2.S vaccination and SARS-CoV-2 variants. Produced via immunoSEQ multiplex PCR; TCRdb's table is partial and in-frame only. The sample carries about 680,000 clones, approximately 88% recorded once. Sample: peripheral blood, taken in a trial of Ad26.COV2.S vaccine versus placebo. The receptors were sampled from a person between 18 and 65 years old who received the Ad26.COV2.S COVID-19 vaccine or a placebo. The CDR3 runs from the conserved cysteine through the conserved F or W. The D gene is left open where the match is weak. Clone sizes are given selectively: once, few, many, or a class where the clone is expanded.

NA,NA,TRBV27,TRBJ1-6,TGTGCCAGCAGTTTATTTGGGGATTCACCCCTCCACTTT,CASSLFGDSPLHF
NA,TRBD1,TRBV19,TRBJ1-6,TGTGCCAGTAGTATAGGGCACAGGGGTGGATCACCCCTCCACTTT,CASSIGHRGGSPLHF
NA,TRBD1,TRBV2,TRBJ1-1,TGTGCCAGCAGGGTAGGGGGCAGGGGGAACACTGAAGCTTTCTTT,CASRVGGRGNTEAFF
NA,NA,TRBV6-5,TRBJ1-6,TGTGCCAGCAGCGGACCCAACGAGTCACCCCTCCACTTT,CASSGPNESPLHF
NA,TRBD1,TRBV6-5,TRBJ2-2,TGTGCCAGCGTTTCGGGACAGGGGGCGATCGGGGAGCTGTTTTTT,CASVSGQGAIGELFF
NA,NA,TRBV6-2/TRBV6-3,TRBJ1-1,TGTGCCAGCAGTTCGAGGGGGTTCACTGAAGCTTTCTTT,CASSSRGFTEAFF
NA,TRBD1,TRBV7-2,TRBJ2-7,TGTGCCAGCAGCTCCTGGACAGGTTCCCCCGAGGAGCAGTACTTC,CASSSWTGSPEEQYF
few,TRBD1,TRBV7-3,TRBJ1-3,TGTGCCAGCAGTCGGACCGGGACAGGGTCTGGAAACACCATATATTTT,CASSRTGTGSGNTIYF
NA,NA,TRBV7-9,TRBJ2-1,TGTGCCAGCAGCTTAGCGCAGGCCTCCCCCAATGAGCAGTTCTTC,CASSLAQASPNEQFF
NA,NA,TRBV7-2,TRBJ1-3,TGTGCCAGCAGCTCAGATTTTAGCTCTGGAAACACCATATATTTT,CASSSDFSSGNTIYF
NA,TRBD1,TRBV10-3,TRBJ1-2,TGTGCCATCACCTTGGACAGGGCAAGCGGCTACACCTTC,CAITLDRASGYTF
NA,NA,TRBV5-1,TRBJ1-2,TGCGCCAGCAGCTTTGAGGGCCTAGCACGAGGCTACACCTTC,CASSFEGLARGYTF
NA,NA,TRBV6-2/TRBV6-3,TRBJ2-7,TGTGCCAGCAGTTACATTGGCAGCGGGCGCGAGCAGTACTTC,CASSYIGSGREQYF
once,TRBD1,TRBV18,TRBJ1-4,TGTGCCAGCTCACCACCAGGGGGCTATGAAAAACTGTTTTTT,CASSPPGGYEKLFF
NA,NA,TRBV24-1,TRBJ2-1,TGTGCCACCAGTGACCCTACTAGAGATGAGCAGTTCTTC,CATSDPTRDEQFF
many,NA,TRBV10-3,TRBJ2-7,TGTGCCATCAGTGGGACTATCCTAAGCTACGAGCAGTACTTC,CAISGTILSYEQYF